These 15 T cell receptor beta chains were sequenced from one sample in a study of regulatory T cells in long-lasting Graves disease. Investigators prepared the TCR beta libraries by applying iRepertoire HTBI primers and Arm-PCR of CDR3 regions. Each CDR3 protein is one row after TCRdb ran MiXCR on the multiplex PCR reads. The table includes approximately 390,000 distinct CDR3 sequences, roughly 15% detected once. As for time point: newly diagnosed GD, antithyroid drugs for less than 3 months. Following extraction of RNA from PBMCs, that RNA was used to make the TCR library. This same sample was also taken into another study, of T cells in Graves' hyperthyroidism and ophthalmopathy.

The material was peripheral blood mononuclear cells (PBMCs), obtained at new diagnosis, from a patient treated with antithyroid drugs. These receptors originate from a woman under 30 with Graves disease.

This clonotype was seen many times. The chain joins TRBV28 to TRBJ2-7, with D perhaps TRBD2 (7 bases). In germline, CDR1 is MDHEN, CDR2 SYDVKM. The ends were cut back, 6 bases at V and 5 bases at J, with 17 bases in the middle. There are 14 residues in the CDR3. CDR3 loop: CASRYTGGADEQYF. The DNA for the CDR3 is TGTGCCAGCAGATACACGGGGGGCGCTGACGAGCAGTACTTC.

The CDR3 sequence: CASSLRTGGIHEQYF. The CDR3 coding sequence is TGTGCCAGCAGCCTCCGGACAGGGGGAATCCACGAGCAGTACTTC. The rearrangement links TRBV3-1 to TRBJ2-7; 10 positions match TRBD1. From germline, CDR1 is LGHDT and CDR2 YNNKEL (reference sequence). The CDR3 is 15 residues long. V trimming: 4 bases; J trimming: 5 bases; junction bases outside the gene matches: 8.

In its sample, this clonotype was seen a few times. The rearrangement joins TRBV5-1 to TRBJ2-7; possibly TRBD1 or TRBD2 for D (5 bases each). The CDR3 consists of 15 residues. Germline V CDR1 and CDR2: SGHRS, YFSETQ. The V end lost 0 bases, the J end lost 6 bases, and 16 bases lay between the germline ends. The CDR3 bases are TGCGCCAGCAGCTTGGCTCAGGGACGCCAGGGCGAGCAGTACTTC. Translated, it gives CASSLAQGRQGEQYF.

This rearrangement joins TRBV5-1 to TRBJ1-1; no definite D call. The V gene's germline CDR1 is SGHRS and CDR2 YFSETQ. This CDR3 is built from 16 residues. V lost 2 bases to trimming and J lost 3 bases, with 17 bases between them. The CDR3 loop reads CASSFAPRKADTEAFF. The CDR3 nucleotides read TGCGCCAGCAGCTTTGCCCCGAGGAAGGCGGACACTGAAGCTTTCTTT. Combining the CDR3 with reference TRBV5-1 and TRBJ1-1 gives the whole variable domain KAGVTQTPRYLIKTRGQQVTLSCSPISGHRSVSWYQQTPGQGLQFLFEYFSETQRNKGNFPGRFSGRQFSNSRSEMNVSTLELGDSALYLCASSFAPRKADTEAFFGQGTRLTVV.

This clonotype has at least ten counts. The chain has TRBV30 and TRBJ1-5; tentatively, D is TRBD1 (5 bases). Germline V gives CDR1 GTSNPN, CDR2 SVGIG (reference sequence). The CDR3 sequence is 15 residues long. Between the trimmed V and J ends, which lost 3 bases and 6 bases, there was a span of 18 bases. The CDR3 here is CAWRWTPYWGQPQHF. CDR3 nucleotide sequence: TGTGCCTGGAGGTGGACACCCTATTGGGGTCAGCCCCAGCATTTT.

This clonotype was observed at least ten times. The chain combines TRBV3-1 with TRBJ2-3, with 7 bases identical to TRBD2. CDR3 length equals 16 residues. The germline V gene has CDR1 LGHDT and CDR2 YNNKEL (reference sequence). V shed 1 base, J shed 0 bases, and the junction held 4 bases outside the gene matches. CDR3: CASSQVLARSTDTQYF. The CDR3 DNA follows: TGTGCCAGCAGCCAAGTACTAGCGCGAAGCACAGATACGCAGTATTTT.

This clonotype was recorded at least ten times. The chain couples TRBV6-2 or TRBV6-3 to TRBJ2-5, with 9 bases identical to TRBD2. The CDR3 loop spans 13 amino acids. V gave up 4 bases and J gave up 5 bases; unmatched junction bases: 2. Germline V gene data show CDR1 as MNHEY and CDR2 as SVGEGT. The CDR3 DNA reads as TGTGCCAGCAGTTTCGGACTAGCGGAGACCCAGTACTTC. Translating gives CASSFGLAETQYF.

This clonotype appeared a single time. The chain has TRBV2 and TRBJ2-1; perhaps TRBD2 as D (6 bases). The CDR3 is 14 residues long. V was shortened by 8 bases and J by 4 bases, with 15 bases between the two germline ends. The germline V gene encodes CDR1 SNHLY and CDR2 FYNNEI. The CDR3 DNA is TGTGCCAGCCGGGGCGGGATAGGGTACAATGAGCAGTTCTTC. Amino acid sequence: CASRGGIGYNEQFF. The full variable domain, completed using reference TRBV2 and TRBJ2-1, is EPEVTQTPSHQVTQMGQEVILRCVPISNHLYFYWYRQILGQKVEFLVSFYNNEISEKSEIFDDQFSVERPDGSNFTLKIRSTKLEDSAMYFCASRGGIGYNEQFFGPGTRLTVL.

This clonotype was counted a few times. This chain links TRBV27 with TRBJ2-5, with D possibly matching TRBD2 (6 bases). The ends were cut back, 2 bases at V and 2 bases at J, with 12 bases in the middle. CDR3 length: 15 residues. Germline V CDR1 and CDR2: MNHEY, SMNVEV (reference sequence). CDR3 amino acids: CASSLLARGQETQYF. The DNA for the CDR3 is TGTGCCAGCAGTTTACTAGCGCGGGGACAAGAGACCCAGTACTTC.

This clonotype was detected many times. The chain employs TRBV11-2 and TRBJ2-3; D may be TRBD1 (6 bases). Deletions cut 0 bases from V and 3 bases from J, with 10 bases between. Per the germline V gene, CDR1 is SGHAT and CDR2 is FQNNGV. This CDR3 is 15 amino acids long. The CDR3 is CASSLDRGQTDTQYF. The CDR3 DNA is TGTGCCAGCAGCTTAGATCGAGGACAGACAGATACGCAGTATTTT.

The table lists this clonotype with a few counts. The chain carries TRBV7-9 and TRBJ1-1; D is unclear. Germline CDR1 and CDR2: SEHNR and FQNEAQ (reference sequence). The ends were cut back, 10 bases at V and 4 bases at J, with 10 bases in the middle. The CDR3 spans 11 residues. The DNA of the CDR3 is TGTGCCAATGAGACCGGCACTGAAGCTTTCTTT. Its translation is CANETGTEAFF. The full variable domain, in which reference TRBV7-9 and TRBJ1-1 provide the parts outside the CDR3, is DTGVSQNPRHKITKRGQNVTFRCDPISEHNRLYWYRQTLGQGPEFLTYFQNEAQLEKSRLLSDRFSAERPKGSFSTLEIQRTEQGDSAMYLCANETGTEAFFGQGTRLTVV.

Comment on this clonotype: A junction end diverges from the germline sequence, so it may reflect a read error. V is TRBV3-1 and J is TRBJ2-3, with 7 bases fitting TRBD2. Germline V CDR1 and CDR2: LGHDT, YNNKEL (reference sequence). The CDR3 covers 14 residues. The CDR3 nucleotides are TGTGCTAGCATCCACGAAGCGGGGTCAGATACGCAGTATTTT. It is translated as CASIHEAGSDTQYF.

In DNA form, the CDR3 reads TGTGCCAGCAGCCAAGAAAGGAGCGGGAGAACGTTAGGGTTCTTC. Translating gives CASSQERSGRTLGFF. This chain joins TRBV4-2 and TRBJ2-1; 8 nucleotides agree with TRBD2. CDR1 is LGHNA, CDR2 YNFKEQ, per germline. Losses at the gene ends were 0 bases for V and 15 bases for J; bases not matched to a gene: 13. This CDR3 has 15 residues.

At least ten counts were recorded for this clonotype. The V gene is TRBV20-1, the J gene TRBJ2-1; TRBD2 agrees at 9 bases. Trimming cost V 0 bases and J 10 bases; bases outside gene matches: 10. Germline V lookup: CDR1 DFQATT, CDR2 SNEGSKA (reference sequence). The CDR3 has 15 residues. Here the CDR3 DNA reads TGCAGTGCTAGAGACCTCCTAGCGGGACGGGGCGAGCAGTTCTTC. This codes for CSARDLLAGRGEQFF.

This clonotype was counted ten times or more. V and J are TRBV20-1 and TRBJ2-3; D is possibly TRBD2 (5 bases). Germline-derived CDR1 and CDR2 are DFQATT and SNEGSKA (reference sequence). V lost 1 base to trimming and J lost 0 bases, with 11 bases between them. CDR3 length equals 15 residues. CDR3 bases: TGCAGTGCTAGAGGGTCTCTAGCTAGCACAGATACGCAGTATTTT. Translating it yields CSARGSLASTDTQYF.